This T cell receptor beta chain came from a study of T cells in Graves' hyperthyroidism and ophthalmopathy. Amplified TCR beta CDR3 regions came from RNA transcripts. HTBI primers were employed in a first-round RT-PCR of the TCR CDR3. TCRdb itself ran the multiplex PCR reads through MiXCR, one entry per CDR3 protein. The sample consists of under 800,000 distinct CDR3 sequences, 11% to 15% of them appearing once. CDR1 is SGHAT and CDR2 is FQNNGV in the germline V gene. There are 19 residues in the CDR3. The ends were cut back, 1 base at V and 5 bases at J, with 26 bases in the middle. This clonotype came up many times.

The sample comprised blood. The sequence was collected from a woman in her late teens or twenties with Graves' hyperthyroidism. The chain has TRBV11-2 and TRBJ1-1; tentatively, D is TRBD1 (6 bases). The CDR3 loop is CASSLVSGSAGDVRTEAFF. In DNA, the CDR3 is TGTGCCAGCAGCTTAGTTTCGGGGTCGGCAGGGGACGTGCGAACTGAAGCTTTCTTT.